This T cell receptor (beta chain) was observed in a study of molecular identifiers for immune sequencing clone quantification. RNA fractions of 10%, 30% or 50% and roughly 17,000 to 1,100,000 sorted cells were the source of naive CD8 libraries. Isolation of naive CD8 T cells was achieved by sorting on a CD8+CD4-CCR7+CD45RA+ phenotype. TCRdb ran MiXCR on the PCR reads and lists one entry per CDR3 protein. The data show approximately 320,000 distinct CDR3 sequences, roughly 23% seen once. This CDR3 region has 14 residues. The germline gives CDR1 SGHKS, CDR2 YYEKEE (reference sequence). Trimming removed 1 base at V and 2 bases at J, with 10 bases between. Points from the study as a whole: Among 930,000 or so naive cells, as was reported, spiked Jurkat TCR RNA from one cell was detectable. Over 97% of effector molecules, but under 1% in naive cells, were held by clones with more than 20 RNA copies.

To note about this clonotype: Its target is unknown.

Sequencing was performed on naive CD8+ T cells from blood, with Jurkat cell RNA spiked in. Described subset: FACS-sorted CD8+CD4-CCR7+CD45RA+ naive T cells. This clonotype was sampled from a human donor in good health. Some libraries in this study had Jurkat cell RNA spiked in. This chain links TRBV5-5 with TRBJ2-7; unclear D gene. The CDR3 DNA follows: TGTGCCAGCAGCTTGAGGGCGATCCCCTACGAGCAGTACTTC. As protein: CASSLRAIPYEQYF.